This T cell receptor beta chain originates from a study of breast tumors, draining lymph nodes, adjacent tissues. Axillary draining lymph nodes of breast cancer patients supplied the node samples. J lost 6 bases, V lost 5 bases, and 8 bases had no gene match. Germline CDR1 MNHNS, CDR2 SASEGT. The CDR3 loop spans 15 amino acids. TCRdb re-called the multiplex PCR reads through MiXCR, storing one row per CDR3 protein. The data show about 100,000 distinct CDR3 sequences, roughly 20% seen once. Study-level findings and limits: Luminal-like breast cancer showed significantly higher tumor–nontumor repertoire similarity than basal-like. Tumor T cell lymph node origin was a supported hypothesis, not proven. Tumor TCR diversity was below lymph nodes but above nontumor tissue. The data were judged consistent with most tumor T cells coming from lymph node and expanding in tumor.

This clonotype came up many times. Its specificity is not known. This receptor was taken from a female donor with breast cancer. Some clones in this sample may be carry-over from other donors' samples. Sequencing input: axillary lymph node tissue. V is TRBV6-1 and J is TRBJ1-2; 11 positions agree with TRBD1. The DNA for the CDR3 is TGTGCCAGCAGTTCCCGGACAGGGGGCCGAGATGGCTACACCTTC. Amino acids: CASSSRTGGRDGYTF.